Below are 26 T cell receptor beta chains sequenced from a single sample in a study of blood T cell repertoires in COVID-19. Here immunoSEQ multiplex PCR was the method, and the copy in TCRdb shows in-frame clones only, minus some. The sample consists of about 97,000 clones, around 87% of them appearing once. Sequenced: peripheral blood. The origin of the receptors is a human donor in a cohort sampled during active COVID-19.

The CDR3 nucleotides are TGTGCCAGCCGTCAGGCAGGTAATCAGCCCCAGCATTTT. It is translated as CASRQAGNQPQHF. This chain connects TRBV6-6 to TRBJ1-5; D call uncertain. Germline V gives CDR1 MNHNY, CDR2 SVGAGI (reference sequence). V lost 8 bases to trimming and J lost 4 bases, with 12 bases between them. The CDR3 has 13 residues.

This chain uses TRBV19 with TRBJ2-6; no clear D. V was cut by 1 base and J by 0 bases, with 4 bases left in between. There are 15 residues in the CDR3. In germline, CDR1 is LNHDA, CDR2 SQIVND (reference sequence). The DNA for the CDR3 is TGTGCCAGTAGTATAGGACACTCTGGGGCCAACGTCCTGACTTTC. Translated, it gives CASSIGHSGANVLTF.

The rearrangement joins TRBV9 to TRBJ2-3, with TRBD2 matching 7 bases. Germline trimming cut 4 bases from V and 0 bases from J; bases unmatched to any gene: 8. The germline gives CDR1 SGDLS, CDR2 YYNGEE. The length of the CDR3 is 16 residues. The CDR3 nucleotides are TGTGCCAGCAGCCCCCGGGGGGAACCTAGCACAGATACGCAGTATTTT. Translation: CASSPRGEPSTDTQYF.

The V gene is TRBV28, the J gene TRBJ1-5; D perhaps matches TRBD1 (5 bases). V was pared by 4 bases and J by 6 bases, with 16 bases between. Germline-derived CDR1 and CDR2 are MDHEN and SYDVKM. This CDR3 is built from 15 residues. In nucleotides, the CDR3 is TGTGCCAGCAGTTCCCAGGGTGAGATATCTCAGCCCCAGCATTTT. Protein: CASSSQGEISQPQHF.

V and J are TRBV9 and TRBJ1-1; D is unresolved. CDR1 is SGDLS and CDR2 is YYNGEE in the germline V gene. V was clipped by 6 bases and J by 1 base, with 10 bases between them. The CDR3 is made up of 13 amino acids. The CDR3 bases are TGTGCCAGCAACCACGGGGAGAACACTGAAGCTTTCTTT. Protein sequence: CASNHGENTEAFF.

This chain connects TRBV19 to TRBJ1-5; unclear D gene. Trimming left V 7 bases short and J 3 bases short, with 10 bases between. The length of the CDR3 is 13 residues. Germline V CDR1 and CDR2: LNHDA, SQIVND (reference sequence). The CDR3: CASTPEINQPQHF. The DNA for the CDR3 is TGTGCCAGTACCCCTGAGATCAATCAGCCCCAGCATTTT.

The V and J genes are TRBV5-1 and TRBJ2-7, with 13 bases that match TRBD2. Germline V gene data show CDR1 as SGHRS and CDR2 as YFSETQ. This CDR3 contains 17 residues. The J segment lost 5 bases and the V segment lost 4 bases, leaving 12 bases of the junction unmatched. CDR3 region: CASSLQGLAGNMDEQYF. CDR3 bases: TGCGCCAGCAGCCTACAGGGACTAGCGGGAAACATGGACGAGCAGTACTTC.

V gene TRBV2 combines with J gene TRBJ2-2, with TRBD2 identical over 11 bases. In germline, CDR1 is SNHLY, CDR2 FYNNEI. V shed 7 bases and J 9 bases; nucleotides not matched to a gene: 10. This CDR3 is built from 15 residues. The CDR3 here is CASNPGLAERRELFF. DNA of the CDR3: TGTGCCAGCAATCCGGGACTAGCGGAGCGGAGGGAGCTGTTTTTT.

J is TRBJ1-2 and V is TRBV28; 7 bases line up with TRBD1. Germline V gene lookup returns CDR1 MDHEN and CDR2 SYDVKM. The V gene end was trimmed by 1 base and the J gene end by 7 bases; junction bases not matched to a gene: 0. The CDR3 covers 12 residues. The CDR3: CASSLSGGGYTF. The CDR3 DNA sequence: TGTGCCAGCAGTTTATCAGGGGGTGGCTACACCTTC.

V is TRBV11-2 and J is TRBJ2-2, with 7 bases matching TRBD1. The CDR3 consists of 15 residues. The trim removed 5 bases at V and 1 base at J, leaving 4 bases unmatched. CDR1 is SGHAT, CDR2 FQNNGV, per germline. CDR3 in amino acids: CASSKGQRNTGELFF. CDR3 in DNA: TGTGCCAGCAGCAAGGGACAGCGGAACACCGGGGAGCTGTTTTTT.

The chain has TRBV7-9 and TRBJ2-5; 9 bases agree with TRBD1. CDR1 is SEHNR and CDR2 is FQNEAQ in the germline V gene (reference sequence). J lost 5 bases, V lost 2 bases, and 9 bases had no gene match. This CDR3 is built from 16 residues. The CDR3 reads CASSLRNRGLGETQYF. CDR3 DNA sequence: TGTGCCAGCAGCTTACGTAACAGGGGGCTGGGGGAGACCCAGTACTTC.

The V call is TRBV7-2, the J call TRBJ1-5; weak D call: TRBD1 (6 bases). This CDR3 is 15 amino acids long. V was shortened by 4 bases and J by 1 base, with 11 bases between the two germline ends. The germline CDR1 and CDR2 sequences are SGHTA and FQGNSA. The CDR3 is CASSSDRLSNQPQHF. The DNA of the CDR3 is TGTGCCAGCAGCTCCGACAGGCTGAGCAATCAGCCCCAGCATTTT.

This chain joins TRBV6-5 and TRBJ1-6; no definite D call. Trimming shortened V by 6 bases and J by 2 bases, and 8 bases separated the two germline ends. CDR1 and CDR2 (germline): MNHEY, SVGAGI. The CDR3 covers 14 residues. The CDR3 here is CASRRAAYNSPLHF. In DNA, the CDR3 is TGTGCCAGCAGGCGGGCGGCCTATAATTCACCCCTCCACTTT.

The chain is built from TRBV7-6 and TRBJ2-1; 11 bases map to TRBD2. This CDR3 spans 16 amino acids. The V and J ends lost 2 bases and 7 bases, in that order; junction bases with no gene match: 7. Per the germline V gene, CDR1 is SGHVS and CDR2 is FNYEAQ. The CDR3 sequence: CASSLLAGGPWNEQFF. CDR3 coding DNA: TGTGCCAGCAGCTTACTAGCGGGGGGACCTTGGAATGAGCAGTTCTTC. Together with reference TRBV7-6 and TRBJ2-1, the CDR3 gives the full variable domain: GAGVSQSPRYKVTKRGQDVALRCDPISGHVSLYWYRQALGQGPEFLTYFNYEAQQDKSGLPNDRFSAERPEGSISTLTIQRTEQRDSAMYRCASSLLAGGPWNEQFFGPGTRLTVL.

The chain couples TRBV7-6 to TRBJ2-6; 10 bases are a match to TRBD1. The CDR3 is made up of 17 amino acids. Per germline, CDR1 SGHVS and CDR2 FNYEAQ. J lost 2 bases, V lost 5 bases, and 6 bases had no gene match. The CDR3 protein is CASSPDRGQTGANVLTF. DNA for the CDR3: TGTGCCAGCAGCCCAGACAGGGGGCAAACTGGGGCCAACGTCCTGACTTTC.

V is TRBV29-1 and J is TRBJ2-3; D unresolved. The CDR3 runs to 11 residues. V was shortened by 2 bases and J by 3 bases, with 3 bases between the two germline ends. Germline V gene data show CDR1 as SQVTM and CDR2 as ANQGSEA. CDR3 DNA: TGCAGCGTTGAATTAACAGATACGCAGTATTTT. Its translation: CSVELTDTQYF.

This chain joins TRBV27 and TRBJ2-1; D may be TRBD2 (6 bases). The CDR3 has 15 amino acids. V shed 4 bases and J shed 0 bases, with 10 bases lying between them. The germline V gene encodes CDR1 MNHEY and CDR2 SMNVEV (reference sequence). The CDR3 nucleotides are TGTGCCAGCAGTTCAGGGACTGTCTCCTACAATGAGCAGTTCTTC. Translating it yields CASSSGTVSYNEQFF.

Here the CDR3 reads CASSVGEVANEKLFF. CDR3 in DNA: TGTGCCAGCAGCGTAGGGGAGGTGGCTAATGAAAAACTGTTTTTT. This sequence joins TRBV9 and TRBJ1-4, with D uncertain. V lost 0 bases, J lost 3 bases, and 9 bases lay in between. The CDR3 sequence is 15 residues long. Germline V gene data show CDR1 as SGDLS and CDR2 as YYNGEE.

This chain links TRBV9 with TRBJ2-7; TRBD1 aligns across 12 bases. Germline CDR1 SGDLS, CDR2 YYNGEE. This CDR3 region has 15 residues. V trimming: 0 bases; J trimming: 5 bases; junction bases outside the gene matches: 3. CDR3 protein: CASSVVGQGAHEQYF. The CDR3, as DNA: TGTGCCAGCAGCGTAGTGGGACAGGGGGCCCACGAGCAGTACTTC.

The rearrangement uses TRBV3-1 (or the pseudogene TRBV3-2) and TRBJ2-1; 12 positions agree with TRBD1. Germline V gives CDR1 LGHDT, CDR2 YNNKEL (reference sequence). Trimming cost V 1 base and J 12 bases; bases outside gene matches: 10. CDR3 length: 16 amino acids. Written as DNA, the CDR3 is TGTGCCAGCAGCCAAGGTCAGGGGACAGGGGGCGCCGGGCAGTTCTTC. It encodes CASSQGQGTGGAGQFF.

The rearrangement joins TRBV4-2 to TRBJ2-5; 7 nucleotides match TRBD1. The V and J ends lost 4 bases and 3 bases, in that order; junction bases with no gene match: 8. The CDR3 has 15 amino acids. Germline CDR1 and CDR2: LGHNA and YNFKEQ. For the CDR3, the DNA is TGTGCCAGCAGCCTCCGGGACAGACAAGAAGAGACCCAGTACTTC. Its protein is CASSLRDRQEETQYF.

The rearrangement uses TRBV7-2 and TRBJ2-4; TRBD2 might be the D (5 bases). The V end was cut by 0 bases, the J end by 8 bases, with 11 bases between. The CDR3 sequence is 14 residues long. The germline CDR1 and CDR2 sequences are SGHTA and FQGNSA. The CDR3, as DNA: TGTGCCAGCAGCTTAGCCGGAGGTTGGGACATTCAGTACTTC. This codes for CASSLAGGWDIQYF.

This chain uses TRBV18 with TRBJ2-7; 7 bases are a match to TRBD1. Germline V gives CDR1 KGHSH, CDR2 LQKENI. V shed 4 bases, J shed 6 bases, and the junction held 12 bases outside the gene matches. This CDR3 spans 15 amino acids. Here the CDR3 reads CASSLDRQGGGEQYF. The CDR3 nucleotides are TGTGCCAGCTCACTTGACCGACAGGGCGGAGGCGAGCAGTACTTC.

This rearrangement joins TRBV28 to TRBJ2-3; D unresolved. The CDR3 contains 13 residues. V dropped 5 bases and J dropped 6 bases, with 12 bases sitting between them. Germline V gene lookup returns CDR1 MDHEN and CDR2 SYDVKM. The CDR3 sequence: CASSPSLGDTQYF. CDR3 bases: TGTGCCAGCAGTCCTTCACTCGGGGATACGCAGTATTTT.

CDR3 DNA: TGTGCCAGCAGCCTCTTCGATGAGCAGTTCTTC. Protein product: CASSLFDEQFF. J is TRBJ2-1 and V is TRBV7-9; D gene ambiguous. With 5 bases removed from V and 8 bases from J, the gap between germline ends came to 7 bases. Per germline, CDR1 SEHNR and CDR2 FQNEAQ (reference sequence). The CDR3 extends over 11 amino acids.

The rearrangement uses TRBV6-6 and TRBJ2-7; perhaps TRBD1 as D (6 bases). The CDR3 has 12 amino acids. The germline V gene encodes CDR1 MNHNY and CDR2 SVGAGI (reference sequence). With 5 bases removed from V and 3 bases from J, the gap between germline ends came to 8 bases. The CDR3, as DNA: TGTGCCAGCAGTGCGGACAGCTACGAGCAGTACTTC. Translating it yields CASSADSYEQYF.